This TCR beta chain was recovered during a study of PD-1 blockade in mismatch repair-deficient tumors. For the study at large: Patients had 12 mismatch repair-deficient cancer types and were previously treated and progressing.

TCRs were sequenced from a few patients responding to pembrolizumab. Here immunoSEQ multiplex PCR was the method, and the copy in TCRdb shows in-frame clones only, minus some. The sample has 70,000 to 90,000 clones, roughly 80% seen once. Germline values: CDR1 SGHNT, CDR2 YENEEA. The J segment lost 5 bases and the V segment lost 4 bases, leaving 6 bases of the junction unmatched. The CDR3 has 16 residues. This specimen was peripheral blood, taken 44 weeks after starting pembrolizumab. This receptor was obtained from an adult with mismatch repair-deficient cancer. V usage is TRBV11-3 and J usage is TRBJ2-5; TRBD2 agrees at 14 bases. As DNA, the CDR3 is TGTGCCAGCAGCTATGGGACTAGCGGGAGTTACGAGACCCAGTACTTC. Protein: CASSYGTSGSYETQYF.